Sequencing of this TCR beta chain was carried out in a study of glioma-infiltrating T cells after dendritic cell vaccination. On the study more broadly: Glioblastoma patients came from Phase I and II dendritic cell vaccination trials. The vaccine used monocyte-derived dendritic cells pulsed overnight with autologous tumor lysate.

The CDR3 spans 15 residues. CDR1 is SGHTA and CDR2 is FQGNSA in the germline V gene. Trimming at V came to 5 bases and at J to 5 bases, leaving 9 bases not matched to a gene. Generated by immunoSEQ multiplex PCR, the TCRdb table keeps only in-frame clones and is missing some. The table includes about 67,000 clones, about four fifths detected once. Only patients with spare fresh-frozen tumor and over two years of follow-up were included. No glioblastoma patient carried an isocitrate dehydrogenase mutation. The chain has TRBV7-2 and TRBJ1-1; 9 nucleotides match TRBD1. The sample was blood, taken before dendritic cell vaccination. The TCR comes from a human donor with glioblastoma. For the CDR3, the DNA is TGTGCCAGCAGCATGACCGGGACAGGGAGGACTGAAGCTTTCTTT. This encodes CASSMTGTGRTEAFF.